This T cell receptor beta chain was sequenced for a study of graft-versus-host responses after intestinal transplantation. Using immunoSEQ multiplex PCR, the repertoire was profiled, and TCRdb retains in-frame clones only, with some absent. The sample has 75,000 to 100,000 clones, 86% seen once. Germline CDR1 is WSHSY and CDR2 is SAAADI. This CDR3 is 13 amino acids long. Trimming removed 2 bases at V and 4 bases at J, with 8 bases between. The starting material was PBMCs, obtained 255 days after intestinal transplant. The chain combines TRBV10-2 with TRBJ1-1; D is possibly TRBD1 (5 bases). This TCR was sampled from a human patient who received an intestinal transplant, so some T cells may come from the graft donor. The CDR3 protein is CASSEVGGTEAFF. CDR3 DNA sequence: TGCGCCAGCAGTGAGGTGGGGGGCACTGAAGCTTTCTTT.